This T cell receptor beta chain was profiled in a study of response to subunit inactivated influenza vaccine. TCRdb used MiXCR to reprocess the RT-PCR reads, holding one entry per CDR3 protein. The sample carries around 530,000 distinct CDR3 sequences, more than 15% recorded once. Study-wide findings and caveats: The authors offered the suggestion that each seasonal influenza vaccination recruits few new T cells.

This CDR3 has 16 residues. Germline trimming cut 4 bases from V and 7 bases from J; bases unmatched to any gene: 11. Germline V gives CDR1 KGHDR, CDR2 SFDVKD. Concerning this clonotype itself: What it recognizes is unknown.

This TCR came from a man aged 45 to 75 who received an inactivated influenza vaccine. J is TRBJ2-2 and V is TRBV24-1; the match to TRBD2 covers 7 bases. Sequenced here: CD4+ T cells sorted from PBMCs, sampled about 23 months after vaccination. The CDR3 DNA reads as TGTGCCACCAGTGACCCCCTCGGGGGGTGGGTCGGGGAGCTGTTTTTT. It yields the protein CATSDPLGGWVGELFF.